These T cell receptor beta chains were read from a single sample in a study of long-term antiretroviral therapy in people with HIV. Method: immunoSEQ multiplex PCR; TCRdb's copy keeps in-frame clones and lacks some. The sample contains around 25,000 clones, 80% to 90% of which appear only once. The material sequenced was unsorted PBMCs, taken around 4.5 years after starting antiretroviral therapy. The source of these receptors is a young man with HIV. The CDR3 runs from the conserved cysteine through the conserved F or W. A D gene is named only where the DNA matches it firmly. Clone size is not always given. Where it is, it says once, few, many or a class for expanded clones.

J gene,clone size,V gene,D gene,CDR3 protein,CDR3 DNA
TRBJ2-7,.,TRBV5-6,.,CASSLVNRADYEQYF,TGTGCCAGCAGCTTGGTAAACCGGGCCGACTACGAGCAGTACTTC
TRBJ2-3,.,TRBV9,TRBD2,CASSVSGGGGTDTQYF,TGTGCCAGCAGCGTATCGGGCGGGGGGGGCACAGATACGCAGTATTTT
TRBJ2-2,.,TRBV30,TRBD1,CAWRANRDSTTGELFF,TGTGCCTGGAGGGCGAACCGGGACAGCACCACCGGGGAGCTGTTTTTT
TRBJ2-3,.,TRBV5-5,.,CASIRGGVTDTQYF,TGTGCCAGCATCAGGGGAGGGGTGACAGATACGCAGTATTTT
TRBJ2-5,.,TRBV4-1,.,CASSQLPPTVSETQYF,TGCGCCAGCAGCCAACTTCCCCCAACCGTCAGCGAGACCCAGTACTTC
TRBJ2-3,.,TRBV4-1,TRBD2,CASGLAGTDTQYF,TGCGCCAGCGGACTAGCTGGCACAGATACGCAGTATTTT
TRBJ1-5,once,TRBV19,.,CASSPFPDPQPQHF,TGTGCCAGTAGCCCCTTCCCTGACCCACAGCCCCAGCATTTT
TRBJ2-6,.,TRBV5-8,.,CASSLIGFGSGANVLTF,TGTGCCAGCAGCTTGATCGGCTTTGGCTCTGGGGCCAACGTCCTGACTTTC
TRBJ1-2,.,TRBV7-6,.,CASSLGDYGYTF,TGTGCCAGCAGCTTAGGAGACTATGGCTACACCTTC
TRBJ2-1,.,TRBV9,.,CASSVTGTVNNEQFF,TGTGCCAGCAGCGTAACCGGGACCGTTAACAATGAGCAGTTCTTC